The next 22 T cell receptor beta chains were all read from a single sample in a study of blood T cell repertoires in COVID-19. The protocol was immunoSEQ multiplex PCR, while the TCRdb copy is restricted to in-frame clones and leaves out a portion. The data contain around 310,000 clones, roughly 90% of them singletons. Sequenced: peripheral blood. All receptors derive from a woman aged 50 to 65 with active or convalescent COVID-19.

The chain carries TRBV7-2 and TRBJ2-7; 7 bases line up with TRBD2. Trimming at V came to 3 bases and at J to 4 bases, leaving 6 bases not matched to a gene. Germline V gene data show CDR1 as SGHTA and CDR2 as FQGNSA. The CDR3 consists of 14 residues. The CDR3 DNA is TGTGCCAGCAGCTTGGCGGGAGTAAGGTACGAGCAGTACTTC. Translation gives CASSLAGVRYEQYF.

The chain recombines TRBV6-6 with TRBJ1-2, with D hard to call. CDR3 length: 15 residues. In germline, CDR1 is MNHNY, CDR2 SVGAGI (reference sequence). V was shortened by 2 bases and J by 4 bases, with 14 bases between the two germline ends. The CDR3 sequence is CASSYSPEQPYGYTF. CDR3 DNA sequence: TGTGCCAGCAGTTACAGTCCTGAACAGCCCTATGGCTACACCTTC.

This clone occurred many times. The J gene is TRBJ2-7, the V gene TRBV19; 10 nucleotides align to TRBD1. CDR1 and CDR2 (germline): LNHDA, SQIVND (reference sequence). The CDR3 has 14 residues. Unmatched junction bases numbered 3, after V lost 5 bases and J lost 2 bases. CDR3 nucleotide sequence: TGTGCCAGTAGTTTAGGACAGGGGGCCTACGAGCAGTACTTC. Translated: CASSLGQGAYEQYF. The complete variable domain, with remaining parts taken from reference TRBV19 and TRBJ2-7, reads DGGITQSPKYLFRKEGQNVTLSCEQNLNHDAMYWYRQDPGQGLRLIYYSQIVNDFQKGDIAEGYSVSREKKESFPLTVTSAQKNPTAFYLCASSLGQGAYEQYFGPGTRLTVT.

In nucleotides, the CDR3 is TGTGCCATCAGCCAGGACAGCTTTTACACCTTC. Translated, it gives CAISQDSFYTF. The chain is built from TRBV10-3 and TRBJ1-2; D perhaps matches TRBD1 (6 bases). The germline V and J ends were trimmed by 6 bases and 11 bases, with 13 bases remaining between them. This CDR3 is built from 11 residues. CDR1 is ENHRY, CDR2 SYGVKD, per germline.

The gene calls are TRBV7-6 and TRBJ2-1; 7 bases match TRBD1. CDR3 length equals 14 residues. Trimming cost V 5 bases and J 2 bases; bases outside gene matches: 3. Germline V gene lookup returns CDR1 SGHVS and CDR2 FNYEAQ. The CDR3 here is CASSPGQTYNEQFF. The CDR3 nucleotides are TGTGCCAGCAGCCCGGGACAGACCTACAATGAGCAGTTCTTC.

The chain uses TRBV5-4 and TRBJ2-7, with D possibly being TRBD1 (6 bases). Deletions cut 2 bases from V and 5 bases from J, with 11 bases between. The CDR3 covers 13 residues. Per germline, CDR1 SGHNT and CDR2 YYREEE (reference sequence). The CDR3 spells CASSLQGGHEQYF. CDR3 DNA: TGTGCCAGCAGCTTACAGGGCGGGCACGAGCAGTACTTC.

V usage is TRBV6-6 and J usage is TRBJ1-1; TRBD1 might be the D (5 bases). The CDR3 covers 11 residues. Germline lookup yields CDR1 MNHNY and CDR2 SVGAGI (reference sequence). The ends were cut back, 11 bases at V and 0 bases at J, with 7 bases in the middle. CDR3 DNA: TGTGCCGTACAGGTGAACACTGAAGCTTTCTTT. It codes for CAVQVNTEAFF.

This rearrangement joins TRBV27 to TRBJ1-1; D not resolved. V lost 5 bases, J lost 5 bases, and 12 bases lay in between. This CDR3 is 13 amino acids long. Germline CDR1 reads MNHEY; CDR2 reads SMNVEV (reference sequence). CDR3 protein: CASSPRDQTEAFF. CDR3 coding DNA: TGTGCCAGCAGTCCCCGTGATCAGACTGAAGCTTTCTTT.

The chain uses TRBV28 and TRBJ2-7; the match to TRBD1 covers 7 bases. There are 14 residues in the CDR3. J lost 3 bases, V lost 3 bases, and 5 bases had no gene match. Germline V gene data show CDR1 as MDHEN and CDR2 as SYDVKM. CDR3 nucleotide sequence: TGTGCCAGCAGTTTCCGGACAGGCTACTACGAGCAGTACTTC. It translates to CASSFRTGYYEQYF.

This chain connects TRBV28 to TRBJ1-2; D call uncertain. V gave up 5 bases and J gave up 1 base, with 11 bases separating them. CDR3 size: 14 residues. CDR1 is MDHEN and CDR2 is SYDVKM in the germline V gene. For the CDR3, the DNA is TGTGCCAGCAGTATGGGCAGGTTTAACTATGGCTACACCTTC. It yields the protein CASSMGRFNYGYTF.

Of note for this clone: Additional DNA sequences in this sample encode the identical CDR3. V usage is TRBV19 and J usage is TRBJ1-1; 7 positions agree with TRBD1. V lost 5 bases, J lost 2 bases, and 5 bases stayed unmatched. This CDR3 comprises 14 residues. The germline CDR1 and CDR2 sequences are LNHDA and SQIVND (reference sequence). The CDR3 protein is CASSVGQLNTEAFF. Written as DNA, the CDR3 is TGTGCCAGTAGTGTGGGACAGTTAAACACTGAAGCTTTCTTT. The full variable domain, rest sourced from reference TRBV19 and TRBJ1-1, is DGGITQSPKYLFRKEGQNVTLSCEQNLNHDAMYWYRQDPGQGLRLIYYSQIVNDFQKGDIAEGYSVSREKKESFPLTVTSAQKNPTAFYLCASSVGQLNTEAFFGQGTRLTVV.

V usage is TRBV7-2 and J usage is TRBJ1-4; D might be TRBD1 (6 bases). The CDR3 has 17 amino acids. CDR1 and CDR2 (germline): SGHTA, FQGNSA. Trimming removed 0 bases from V and 3 bases from J, with 14 bases in between. CDR3 loop: CASSLASTGLSNEKLFF. The CDR3 region has the DNA TGTGCCAGCAGCTTAGCGTCGACAGGCCTGTCTAATGAAAAACTGTTTTTT.

The chain recombines TRBV12-5 with TRBJ1-1, with D possibly being TRBD1 (5 bases). The CDR3 has 15 amino acids. The ends were cut back, 6 bases at V and 7 bases at J, with 21 bases in the middle. Germline V CDR1 and CDR2: LGHNT, FRNRAP. The CDR3 reads CASGALQGTKVEAFF. The CDR3 DNA sequence: TGTGCTAGTGGGGCCCTCCAGGGAACTAAAGTTGAAGCTTTCTTT.

The J gene is TRBJ1-2, the V gene TRBV25-1; 10 nucleotides line up with TRBD1. Germline CDR1 and CDR2: MGHDK and SYGVNS. With V trimmed by 2 bases and J by 0 bases, 0 bases remained unmatched. The CDR3 is 15 residues long. CDR3 DNA: TGTGCCAGCAGTGAAGGGACAGGGGCTAACTATGGCTACACCTTC. This encodes CASSEGTGANYGYTF.

The chain links TRBV6-5 to TRBJ2-5; maybe TRBD2 (6 bases). Looked up from germline, CDR1 is MNHEY and CDR2 is SVGAGI. V lost 0 bases and J 5 bases, leaving 10 bases between the germline ends. This CDR3 has 14 residues. CDR3 DNA: TGTGCCAGCAGTTACTCGCGGGGTGGGGAGACCCAGTACTTC. Amino acids: CASSYSRGGETQYF.

This chain connects TRBV7-8 to TRBJ2-5; 9 bases fit TRBD2. The length of the CDR3 is 23 residues. CDR1 is SGHVS, CDR2 FQNEAQ, per germline. Unmatched junction bases numbered 29, after V lost 5 bases and J lost 1 base. The CDR3 here is CASSPPVKLAGAFYIGAQETQYF. The CDR3, as DNA: TGTGCCAGCAGCCCCCCTGTGAAGTTAGCGGGAGCATTTTATATAGGGGCCCAAGAGACCCAGTACTTC.

The chain carries TRBV27 and TRBJ1-2, with D maybe TRBD1 (5 bases). The CDR3 contains 13 residues. Trimming shortened V by 6 bases and J by 10 bases, and 18 bases separated the two germline ends. From germline, CDR1 is MNHEY and CDR2 SMNVEV (reference sequence). The DNA for the CDR3 is TGTGCCAGCAGGCTGGGCGGGACGGAGTACTACACCTTC. Amino acids: CASRLGGTEYYTF.

This chain joins TRBV6-5 and TRBJ2-1; 14 bases are a match to TRBD2. V lost 6 bases and J lost 6; bases outside the gene matches: 4. The CDR3 has 15 amino acids. Germline V lookup: CDR1 MNHEY, CDR2 SVGAGI. Here the CDR3 DNA reads TGTGCCAGCAGCACCGGGACTAGCGGGAGCAATGAGCAGTTCTTC. Its translation is CASSTGTSGSNEQFF.

This clone came up once. The genes are TRBV19 and TRBJ1-3, with D perhaps matching TRBD1 (6 bases). Trimming removed 8 bases at V and 0 bases at J, with 17 bases between. Germline CDR1 and CDR2: LNHDA and SQIVND (reference sequence). The CDR3 runs to 16 residues. As DNA, the CDR3 is TGTGCCAGTCGGAGAACAGGGCTTATCTCTGGAAACACCATATATTTT. This encodes CASRRTGLISGNTIYF.

The V call is TRBV15, the J call TRBJ2-2; TRBD2 is a possible D gene (7 bases). CDR3 length: 16 residues. The V and J ends lost 4 bases and 6 bases respectively, with 18 bases between them. Germline-derived CDR1 and CDR2 are LNHNV and YYDKDF (reference sequence). In nucleotides, the CDR3 is TGTGCCACCAGCACCATCGGGTGGGAGGGGGCCGGGGAGCTGTTTTTT. Translation gives CATSTIGWEGAGELFF.

V usage is TRBV19 and J usage is TRBJ1-1, with a possible D match to TRBD1 (5 bases). CDR3 length: 16 residues. V dropped 4 bases and J dropped 1 base, with 16 bases sitting between them. Germline loops: CDR1 LNHDA, CDR2 SQIVND (reference sequence). Here the CDR3 reads CASSRTVGRGNTEAFF. Written as DNA, the CDR3 is TGTGCCAGTAGTAGAACGGTCGGGAGGGGGAACACTGAAGCTTTCTTT.

The gene calls are TRBV5-1 and TRBJ1-5; a weak D match, TRBD1 (6 bases). Trimming stripped 4 bases from V and 4 bases from J, with 12 bases between. The CDR3 sequence is 14 residues long. Germline assignment: CDR1 SGHRS and CDR2 YFSETQ. CDR3: CASSPTGENQPQHF. DNA for the CDR3: TGCGCCAGCAGCCCGACAGGTGAGAATCAGCCCCAGCATTTT.